The rows below give T cell receptor beta chains drawn from one sample of a study of tumor T cells in aggressive B-cell lymphoma. Generated by immunoSEQ multiplex PCR, the TCRdb table keeps only in-frame clones and is missing some. The sample consists of some 10,000 clones, approximately 91% of them appearing once. The sequenced material came from tumor tissue. The receptors shown here come from an adult with diffuse large B cell lymphoma. Each CDR3 is given without its conserved first and last residue. The order of the fields is J gene, V gene, clone size, CDR3 protein. Clone size is shown for a subset of rows, as once, few, many or a class of expanded clone.

>TRBJ1-1|TRBV7-2|-
ASSLGVSGTEAF
>TRBJ2-3|TRBV7-9|-
ASSLGTGTTDTQY
>TRBJ2-1|TRBV7-3|once
ASSLTSGGNNEQF
>TRBJ2-5|TRBV27|-
ASSLSPRTGGKETQY
>TRBJ2-7|TRBV9|-
ASSVDEGSSYEQY
>TRBJ1-1|TRBV10-2|-
ASSSGANTEAF
>TRBJ1-6|TRBV7-9|-
VSSPLSPNSPLH
>TRBJ2-2|TRBV4-2|-
ASSQVSGRGGELF
>TRBJ1-1|TRBV18|-
ASSPGGAGARAEAF
>TRBJ1-1|TRBV11-2|-
ASSRSTEAF
>TRBJ2-1|TRBV7-3|-
ASSLVSGSSSYNEQF
>TRBJ2-7|TRBV6-5|-
ASSYTSGCSYEQY
>TRBJ2-1|TRBV5-6|-
ASSFTTGWDNSYNEQF
>TRBJ1-1|TRBV2|-
ASSSWAANTEAF
>TRBJ2-3|TRBV5-1|-
ASSLFTSNPDTQY
>TRBJ2-2|TRBV5-6|-
ASSLSGSQLV
>TRBJ2-3|TRBV11-3|-
ASSLGDYQITDTQY
>TRBJ1-1|TRBV28|-
ASSPWLNTEAF
>TRBJ1-2|TRBV30|-
AWRREPARRYT
>TRBJ1-5|TRBV5-6|-
ASSREGGRSNQPQH
>TRBJ1-4|TRBV27|-
ASTLLGTGGSNEKLF
>TRBJ1-1|TRBV6-1|-
ATSQGTEAF
>TRBJ1-6|TRBV9|-
ASSSVPGGNSPLH
>TRBJ1-2|TRBV7-9|once
ASSFVGQAVAYGYT
>TRBJ2-1|TRBV4-1|-
ASSQDSGSYNEQF
>TRBJ2-7|TRBV21-1|-
ASSKALKRDHEQY
>TRBJ1-1|TRBV7-9|-
ASSGQGAPTEAF
>TRBJ2-1|TRBV6-1|-
ASRWGLNEQF
>TRBJ1-1|TRBV7-6|-
ASSLGGTGRAF
>TRBJ2-3|TRBV7-2|once
ASSPGVEASGSGQY
>TRBJ1-1|TRBV2|once
ASSRTRGTEAF
>TRBJ1-2|TRBV29-1|-
SVEDRLPDSDYGYT
>TRBJ2-1|TRBV5-4|-
ASSLLGTSAYNEQF
>TRBJ1-1|TRBV29-1|-
SVPRGGTNTEAF
>TRBJ2-5|TRBV27|-
ASSLRFGLAGGPQETQY
>TRBJ1-5|TRBV28|-
ASSPLAGGINQPQH
>TRBJ2-7|TRBV2|-
ASSEGRLTYEQY
>TRBJ1-2|TRBV18|-
ASSSEQGLLSYT
>TRBJ1-1|TRBV7-9|few
ASSPTEGTEAF
>TRBJ2-7|TRBV5-6|-
ASSFGTGGEQY
>TRBJ2-3|TRBV27|-
ASRGQGDTQY
>TRBJ2-3|TRBV9|-
ASTWTSASTDTQY
>TRBJ2-7|TRBV2|-
ASRRLAVTYEQY
>TRBJ2-1|TRBV19|-
ASSSQRPSGANYNEQF
>TRBJ1-4|TRBV7-2|once
ASSLTGGAEKLF
>TRBJ2-5|TRBV6-5|-
ASSYNRVEETQY
>TRBJ2-2|TRBV6-5|-
ASSLRGGPGELF
>TRBJ2-7|TRBV6-5|-
ASSSHRGGGYEQY
>TRBJ1-3|TRBV2|-
ASRGTAYSGNTIY
>TRBJ2-7|TRBV9|-
ASSEFGGVGYEQY
>TRBJ2-7|TRBV19|-
ASSVQGHSYEQY
>TRBJ2-5|TRBV5-5|-
ASSFPREETQY
>TRBJ2-7|TRBV7-9|-
ASSFLGGSRYEQY
>TRBJ2-7|TRBV25-1|-
ASSSGKYEQY